A few counts support the clone carrying this T cell receptor (beta chain). The source of the sample is a study of early T cells in non-severe SARS-CoV-2 infection. V lost 5 bases, J lost 10 bases, and 9 bases stayed unmatched. CDR3 length: 15 amino acids. TCRdb re-analysed the 5' RACE reads in MiXCR, keeping a single row per CDR3 protein. The table has tens of thousands of distinct CDR3 sequences, approximately 6.1% seen once. The sequence came from an adult who was a healthcare worker with PCR-confirmed SARS-CoV-2 infection or an uninfected control (not recorded which). V and J are TRBV12-3 or TRBV12-4 and TRBJ1-6; 9 nucleotides match TRBD1. Sequencing used whole blood. The CDR3 sequence: CASSPQQGALSPLHF. As DNA, the CDR3 is TGTGCCAGCAGTCCGCAACAGGGGGCTCTATCACCCCTCCACTTT.